Many counts were recorded for the clone carrying this T cell receptor delta chain. No antigen is known for it. TCRdb assigns this DNA the protein of a much larger clone, which departs from its translation at residue 3; this likely reflects a read error, and the protein shown comes from translating the DNA. TCRdb called clones anew from the multiplex PCR reads with CATT. This sample has tens of thousands of delta-chain clones, with over 1.5% found just once. The entry originates in a study of γδ T cells in repeated Plasmodium falciparum infection. Study summary: Each infection was followed by sampling at 21 days, plus baseline and some pre-infection draws.

Flow sorting of PBMC yielded separate Vgamma9/Vdelta2+ and Vdelta2-negative gammadelta T cell populations for bulk repertoire analysis. Study results and limitations: Vgamma9/Vdelta2+ repertoires stayed stably polyclonal over time and infection.

The CDR3 extends over 10 amino acids. Germline CDR1 TSWWSYY, CDR2 QGS. Sequencing was done on a sample of gamma-delta T cells from blood. This sequence was found in a pool of human donors (malaria-infected and uninfected, not separated). The chain recombines TRDV1 with TRDJ1, with D possibly TRDD3 on 5 matching bases. CDR3 region: CAPGKAKLIF. The CDR3, as DNA: TGTGCTCCTGGGAAGGCCAAACTCATCTTT.